This T cell receptor beta chain stems from a study of breast tumors, draining lymph nodes, adjacent tissues. Study-wide points: The lymph node origin of tumor T cells was framed as consistent with a hypothesis, not demonstrated. Tumor and nontumor repertoires were significantly more similar in luminal-like than in basal-like breast cancer. Tumor repertoires ranked between lymph nodes and nontumor tissue in diversity, with V and J gene preferences.

Axillary draining lymph nodes of breast cancer patients supplied the node samples. CDR1 is LNHDA and CDR2 is SQIVND in the germline V gene (reference sequence). The CDR3 is 15 residues long. Losses at the gene ends were 7 bases for V and 2 bases for J; bases not matched to a gene: 8. MiXCR, run by TCRdb on the multiplex PCR reads, gives a single entry per CDR3 protein. The sample lists about 180,000 distinct CDR3 sequences, 30% to 35% occurring once. This clonotype turned up a few times. The antigen remains undetermined. The source is a female donor with breast cancer. Some clones in this sample may be carry-over from other donors' samples. The specimen was axillary lymph node tissue. The rearrangement links TRBV19 to TRBJ2-1, with 7 bases matching TRBD2. CDR3 bases: TGTGCCAGTACCAACCCGGGACTACCCTACAATGAGCAGTTCTTC. Protein product: CASTNPGLPYNEQFF.